This entry lists 21 T cell receptor beta chains sequenced from one sample in a study of blood T cells in healthy people across ages. PCR was performed a second time for roughly 7 to 11 cycles using a sample-barcoded 5' primer and a J-beta primer mix. TCRdb redid the calling of the 5' RACE reads with MiXCR, one entry per CDR3 protein. The sample yields some 750,000 distinct CDR3 sequences, 22% seen once. Sequenced input: blood. The receptor source for this set is a man between 65 and 79 years old in good health.

The genes are TRBV5-1 and TRBJ2-5; 14 bases fit TRBD2. This CDR3 is built from 19 residues. Germline CDR1 is SGHRS and CDR2 is YFSETQ. Losses at the gene ends were 4 bases for V and 0 bases for J; bases not matched to a gene: 11. CDR3 in amino acids: CASSLDGLAGGRYQETQYF. In DNA form, the CDR3 reads TGCGCCAGCAGCCTCGACGGACTAGCGGGGGGCAGGTACCAAGAGACCCAGTACTTC.

This clonotype showed up just a few times. The rearrangement joins TRBV12-3 or TRBV12-4 to TRBJ2-1, with 9 positions matching TRBD2. V lost 5 bases and J lost 6; bases outside the gene matches: 14. The CDR3 length is 17 residues. Here the CDR3 reads CASSPTRGAGGLNEQFF. CDR3 DNA: TGTGCCAGCAGTCCCACTCGAGGTGCGGGAGGGCTCAATGAGCAGTTCTTC.

This chain uses TRBV6-2 or TRBV6-3 with TRBJ2-7; no reliable D call. The CDR3 has 14 amino acids. Germline loops: CDR1 MNHEY, CDR2 SVGEGT. V was pared by 5 bases and J by 5 bases, with 16 bases between. In nucleotides, the CDR3 is TGTGCCAGCAGTGATTCGGACCAGGCGGACGAGCAGTACTTC. Translating it yields CASSDSDQADEQYF.

This clonotype was counted a few times. The chain couples TRBV20-1 to TRBJ1-3, with D uncertain. The CDR3 is 12 amino acids. CDR1 is DFQATT and CDR2 is SNEGSKA in the germline V gene (reference sequence). Trimming stripped 4 bases from V and 4 bases from J, with 8 bases between. The CDR3 DNA sequence: TGCAGTGCTACCCTGTTGGGAAACACCATATATTTT. It translates to CSATLLGNTIYF.

This rearrangement joins TRBV18 to TRBJ2-1; TRBD1 might be the D (6 bases). The J call is uncertain, as TRBJ2-7 better fits the DNA end. This CDR3 has 17 residues. Germline CDR1 is KGHSH and CDR2 is LQKENI. The CDR3, as DNA: TGTGCCAGCTCACCGGAGGAACAGGGAGCTCATTATTACGAGCAGTACGTC. This gives the protein CASSPEEQGAHYYEQYV.

This clonotype came up a few times. The chain combines TRBV7-2 with TRBJ2-4; D might be TRBD1 (5 bases). The V gene's germline CDR1 is SGHTA and CDR2 FQGNSA. The CDR3 consists of 16 residues. Between the trimmed V and J ends, which lost 0 bases and 1 base, there was a span of 10 bases. DNA of the CDR3: TGTGCCAGCAGCTTAGCCCAGGGTATTGCCAAAAACATTCAGTACTTC. As protein: CASSLAQGIAKNIQYF.

This clonotype was seen a handful of times. V is TRBV20-1 and J is TRBJ2-5; D is ambiguous. V lost 4 bases to trimming and J lost 4 bases, with 10 bases between them. The CDR3 covers 12 residues. CDR1 and CDR2 from the germline V gene are DFQATT and SNEGSKA (reference sequence). CDR3 sequence: CSANGRTETQYF. CDR3 nucleotides: TGCAGTGCTAATGGCAGGACAGAGACCCAGTACTTC.

This clonotype was picked up a small number of times. The chain joins TRBV27 to TRBJ2-7, with a possible D match to TRBD1 (6 bases). Germline-derived CDR1 and CDR2 are MNHEY and SMNVEV (reference sequence). Trimming cost V 4 bases and J 9 bases, with 10 bases left between them. This CDR3 comprises 11 residues. The CDR3 region is CASSSTGPQYF. The CDR3 bases are TGTGCCAGCAGTTCGACAGGTCCGCAGTACTTC.

In its sample, this clonotype was seen a few times. The V gene is TRBV5-1, the J gene TRBJ2-1, with 9 bases aligning to TRBD2. With V trimmed by 0 bases and J by 9 bases, 10 bases remained unmatched. CDR1 and CDR2 (germline): SGHRS, YFSETQ. The CDR3 totals 16 residues. In nucleotides, the CDR3 is TGCGCCAGCAGCTTGGTTGCGGGCGGGGGGGCCCGTGAGCAGTTCTTC. It specifies CASSLVAGGGAREQFF.

This chain uses TRBV12-3 or TRBV12-4 with TRBJ2-3; no clear D gene. V was clipped by 3 bases and J by 8 bases, with 6 bases between them. The CDR3 sequence is 11 residues long. The chain's CDR3 is CASSLVTTQYF. The CDR3 DNA is TGTGCCAGCAGTTTGGTCACTACGCAGTATTTT.

The J gene is TRBJ2-3, the V gene TRBV28, with D possibly TRBD2 on 5 matching bases. This CDR3 region has 16 residues. Trimming removed 6 bases from V and 0 bases from J, with 16 bases in between. CDR1 and CDR2 (germline): MDHEN, SYDVKM. The CDR3 here is CASSKGRGYSTDTQYF. In DNA form, the CDR3 reads TGTGCCAGCAGCAAGGGCCGGGGATACAGCACAGATACGCAGTATTTT.

The chain employs TRBV18 and TRBJ2-3, with D tentatively TRBD2 (5 bases). The V gene lost 5 bases and the J gene lost 5 bases, with 11 bases spanning the gap. The CDR3 spans 13 residues. The germline CDR1 and CDR2 sequences are KGHSH and LQKENI. This CDR3 is CASSFAAEDTQYF. The CDR3 region has the DNA TGTGCCAGCTCATTCGCAGCGGAAGATACGCAGTATTTT.

Details on this clonotype: This could be a read error, since a much larger clone is one nucleotide away. This chain links TRBV7-2 with TRBJ2-3; D may be TRBD1 or TRBD2 (5 bases each). CDR3 length: 12 amino acids. Germline CDR1 SGHTA, CDR2 FQGNSA. Written as DNA, the CDR3 is TGTGCCGGCAGCTTCTGGGGGGATACGCAGTATTTT. Translated, it gives CAGSFWGDTQYF.

This clonotype has only a few counts. The chain employs TRBV2 and TRBJ1-1; no clear D gene. The V end was cut by 2 bases, the J end by 5 bases, with 12 bases between. The CDR3 is made up of 14 amino acids. In germline, CDR1 is SNHLY, CDR2 FYNNEI. The CDR3 here is CASSEFWVGTEAFF. CDR3 DNA: TGTGCCAGCAGTGAATTCTGGGTTGGGACTGAAGCTTTCTTT.

This clonotype was counted at least ten times. The chain recombines TRBV7-2 with TRBJ1-6; D perhaps matches TRBD1 (6 bases). The CDR3 covers 16 residues. The V end was cut by 4 bases, the J end by 6 bases, with 16 bases between. Germline CDR1 reads SGHTA; CDR2 reads FQGNSA. The CDR3 loop reads CASSSQGPHTNSPLHF. CDR3 coding DNA: TGTGCCAGCAGCTCACAGGGTCCCCATACTAATTCACCCCTCCACTTT.

This chain joins TRBV20-1 and TRBJ1-2; possibly TRBD1 for D (5 bases). The ends were cut back, 0 bases at V and 4 bases at J, with 15 bases in the middle. This CDR3 comprises 15 residues. Germline V CDR1 and CDR2: DFQATT, SNEGSKA (reference sequence). For the CDR3, the DNA is TGCAGTGCTAGAGACCTAATGACAGAGACCTATGGCTACACCTTC. It codes for CSARDLMTETYGYTF.

CDR3 in amino acids: CASNRDPNQPQHF. CDR3 nucleotide sequence: TGTGCCAGCAACAGGGACCCCAATCAGCCCCAGCATTTT. The chain links TRBV6-5 to TRBJ1-5; D perhaps matches TRBD1 (6 bases). Germline V gene lookup returns CDR1 MNHEY and CDR2 SVGAGI. This CDR3 is built from 13 residues. V was trimmed by 7 bases and J by 3 bases, leaving 10 bases between them.

The table lists this clonotype with a few counts. The chain has TRBV20-1 and TRBJ2-1; a weak D match, TRBD2 (6 bases). Trimming removed 6 bases from V and 2 bases from J, with 14 bases in between. CDR3 length: 14 residues. The germline CDR1 and CDR2 sequences are DFQATT and SNEGSKA (reference sequence). DNA for the CDR3: TGCAGTGCCACGATTGGCGGGACCTACAATGAGCAGTTCTTC. Translation gives CSATIGGTYNEQFF.

This clonotype turned up a few times. V and J are TRBV20-1 and TRBJ1-1, with TRBD1 as a possible D gene (6 bases). Trimming took 0 bases from V and 3 from J, leaving 14 bases between them. The CDR3 spans 15 residues. From germline, CDR1 is DFQATT and CDR2 SNEGSKA (reference sequence). CDR3 DNA: TGCAGTGCTAGAGAAGACAGGAGTTGGGACACTGAAGCTTTCTTT. As protein: CSAREDRSWDTEAFF.

The J gene is TRBJ2-3, the V gene TRBV6-1; 11 bases map to TRBD1. The CDR3 spans 15 residues. The V and J ends lost 6 bases and 5 bases, in that order; junction bases with no gene match: 7. Germline V gives CDR1 MNHNS, CDR2 SASEGT. The CDR3 region is CASRIPGQGVDTQYF. CDR3 DNA sequence: TGTGCCAGCAGAATACCGGGACAGGGGGTAGATACGCAGTATTTT.

This clonotype was found many times. The rearrangement links TRBV6-6 to TRBJ2-1; 12 bases map to TRBD2. This CDR3 is 15 amino acids long. Losses at the gene ends were 3 bases for V and 9 bases for J; bases not matched to a gene: 6. Per germline, CDR1 MNHNY and CDR2 SVGAGI (reference sequence). CDR3 nucleotides: TGTGCCAGCAGTTATCTAGCGGGGGGGCTTAGTGAGCAGTTCTTC. Its protein product is CASSYLAGGLSEQFF.